This passage covers 12 T cell receptor beta chains from one sample sequenced in a study of T cell repertoires in cytomegalovirus infection. From the reads, TCRdb called clonotypes with MiXCR, one entry per CDR3 protein. The sample carries more than 400,000 distinct CDR3 sequences, approximately 26% recorded once. The sample consisted of PBMCs. These receptors came from a human donor in good health (CMV status not recorded). Some clones in this sample may be carry-over from other donors' samples.

The CDR3 sequence is CASSLRREFYYGYTF. As DNA, the CDR3 is TGTGCCAGCAGCCTCCGGAGAGAGTTTTACTATGGCTACACCTTC. The genes are TRBV5-5 and TRBJ1-2, with no clear D. The V gene lost 4 bases and the J gene lost 3 bases, with 16 bases spanning the gap. The germline gives CDR1 SGHKS, CDR2 YYEKEE (reference sequence). The CDR3 sequence is 15 residues long.

The V gene is TRBV28, the J gene TRBJ2-7; D could derive from TRBD1 or TRBD2 (5 bases each). The germline gives CDR1 MDHEN, CDR2 SYDVKM. The germline V and J ends were trimmed by 2 bases and 7 bases, with 21 bases remaining between them. CDR3 length equals 16 residues. The CDR3: CASSLGLARVRGEQYF. Written as DNA, the CDR3 is TGTGCCAGCAGTTTAGGCCTAGCTCGGGTAAGGGGAGAGCAGTACTTC.

The chain combines TRBV5-4 with TRBJ1-1; D is uncertain. The CDR3 spans 12 residues. The ends were cut back, 2 bases at V and 6 bases at J, with 8 bases in the middle. From germline, CDR1 is SGHNT and CDR2 YYREEE (reference sequence). CDR3 nucleotide sequence: TGTGCCAGCAGCTTACCACAATCTGAAGCTTTCTTT. Its protein is CASSLPQSEAFF.

The chain is built from TRBV28 and TRBJ2-1; perhaps D is TRBD1 or TRBD2 (5 bases each). CDR3 length: 16 amino acids. Between the trimmed V and J ends, which lost 7 bases and 1 base, there was a span of 17 bases. CDR1 is MDHEN, CDR2 SYDVKM, per germline. The CDR3 region has the DNA TGTGCCAGCACCGATCTCGGGGCGGTGTCCTACAATGAGCAGTTCTTC. This gives the protein CASTDLGAVSYNEQFF.

This clonotype was counted ten times or more. The CDR3 reads CASSFLGSVQETQYF. The CDR3 bases are TGTGCCAGCAGCTTCCTTGGTAGCGTGCAAGAGACCCAGTACTTC. The J gene is TRBJ2-5, the V gene TRBV7-2; D is perhaps TRBD2 (5 bases). CDR1 and CDR2 (germline): SGHTA, FQGNSA. The CDR3 contains 15 residues. Deletions cut 3 bases from V and 2 bases from J, with 13 bases between.

In its sample, this clonotype was seen a few times. In DNA form, the CDR3 reads TGTGCCAGCACCGTCCTCCGGGACAGGGGGCTGTATCAGCCCCAGCATTTT. This codes for CASTVLRDRGLYQPQHF. The chain carries TRBV28 and TRBJ1-5, with 12 positions matching TRBD1. CDR3 length: 17 residues. The germline V gene encodes CDR1 MDHEN and CDR2 SYDVKM. The trim removed 7 bases at V and 5 bases at J, leaving 12 bases unmatched.

In its sample, this clonotype was seen a few times. The chain couples TRBV6-2 or TRBV6-3 to TRBJ2-7; D may be TRBD1 (5 bases). This CDR3 has 14 residues. The germline V gene encodes CDR1 MNHEY and CDR2 SVGEGT. V lost 6 bases and J 1 base, leaving 13 bases between the germline ends. The CDR3 nucleotides are TGTGCCAGCAGATCCATTGGACAATCCTACGAGCAGTACGTC. It yields the protein CASRSIGQSYEQYV.

In its sample, this clonotype was seen many times. The rearrangement joins TRBV12-3 or TRBV12-4 to TRBJ1-4; TRBD1 is a possible D gene (5 bases). The CDR3 length is 14 residues. Trimming left V 6 bases short and J 0 bases short, with 8 bases between. CDR3 DNA: TGTGCCAGCAGAGTGGGGGCAACTAATGAAAAACTGTTTTTT. As protein: CASRVGATNEKLFF.

In its sample, this clonotype was seen a few times. The chain is built from TRBV10-3 and TRBJ2-5, with D perhaps TRBD2 (6 bases). Germline V gene sequence: CDR1 ENHRY, CDR2 SYGVKD. The CDR3 runs to 16 residues. Trimming shortened V by 0 bases and J by 7 bases, and 18 bases separated the two germline ends. The CDR3 is CAISESLGSGLGTQYF. CDR3 in DNA: TGTGCCATCAGTGAGTCGCTAGGCTCGGGACTCGGGACCCAGTACTTC.

The chain recombines TRBV4-3 with TRBJ2-3; no firm D call. Germline-derived CDR1 and CDR2 are LGHNA and YSLEER. CDR3 length equals 16 residues. Trimming stripped 0 bases from V and 2 bases from J, with 12 bases between. The CDR3 region is CASSQEWIEFTDTQYF. The CDR3 coding sequence is TGCGCCAGCAGCCAAGAGTGGATAGAATTCACAGATACGCAGTATTTT.

V gene TRBV2 combines with J gene TRBJ1-5; tentatively, D is TRBD1 (5 bases). The CDR3 runs 13 residues. V was clipped by 7 bases and J by 2 bases, with 9 bases between them. CDR1 and CDR2 from the germline V gene are SNHLY and FYNNEI. The CDR3 DNA reads as TGTGCCAGCAAGGGAGGGGGCAATCAGCCCCAGCATTTT. This codes for CASKGGGNQPQHF. The whole variable domain, remainder taken from reference TRBV2 and TRBJ1-5, is EPEVTQTPSHQVTQMGQEVILRCVPISNHLYFYWYRQILGQKVEFLVSFYNNEISEKSEIFDDQFSVERPDGSNFTLKIRSTKLEDSAMYFCASKGGGNQPQHFGDGTRLSIL.

In its sample, this clonotype was seen a few times. V is TRBV5-4 and J is TRBJ2-7; possibly TRBD2 for D (6 bases). V lost 0 bases and J lost 3, with 13 bases in between. The germline V gene has CDR1 SGHNT and CDR2 YYREEE (reference sequence). The CDR3 is 15 residues long. The CDR3 loop is CASSLGGGGDYEQYV. The CDR3 DNA is TGTGCCAGCAGCTTGGGTGGAGGAGGGGACTACGAGCAGTACGTC.